Below, 18 T cell receptor beta chains from the same sample are listed, as sequenced in a study of blood T cell repertoires in COVID-19. The data were produced by immunoSEQ multiplex PCR, yet TCRdb's version contains in-frame clones alone and is incomplete. This repertoire shows fewer than 70,000 clones, 92% found once; its top ten account for approximately 4.6%. Sequencing was done on a sample of peripheral blood. The receptors stem from a man aged 50 to 59 with active COVID-19.

This chain connects TRBV18 to TRBJ1-1; D is unclear. The V end was cut by 4 bases, the J end by 1 base, with 7 bases between. This CDR3 comprises 13 residues. Germline assignment: CDR1 KGHSH and CDR2 LQKENI. The CDR3 protein is CASSQQPNTEAFF. The CDR3 DNA follows: TGTGCCAGCTCACAACAGCCGAACACTGAAGCTTTCTTT.

This clone was seen once. V and J are TRBV7-9 and TRBJ1-2, with D unclear. This CDR3 is 14 amino acids long. Germline CDR1 SEHNR, CDR2 FQNEAQ (reference sequence). V was pared by 5 bases and J by 3 bases, with 13 bases between. CDR3 protein: CASSPPEGDYGYTF. DNA of the CDR3: TGTGCCAGCAGCCCGCCGGAGGGAGACTATGGCTACACCTTC.

The chain recombines TRBV19 with TRBJ2-2; D possibly corresponds to TRBD2 (6 bases). Germline CDR1 and CDR2: LNHDA and SQIVND (reference sequence). Trimming stripped 6 bases from V and 6 bases from J, with 14 bases between. This CDR3 contains 14 residues. As DNA, the CDR3 is TGTGCCAGTAGGGCGGGGTTGAGGTCCGGGGAGCTGTTTTTT. Translated: CASRAGLRSGELFF.

Turning to this clone: This specimen includes other DNA sequences encoding the same CDR3. The V gene is TRBV7-2, the J gene TRBJ1-2; TRBD1 matches at 8 bases. Germline CDR1 reads SGHTA; CDR2 reads FQGNSA. Unmatched junction bases numbered 2, after V lost 4 bases and J lost 4 bases. The CDR3 consists of 13 residues. The CDR3 loop reads CASSSGQGYGYTF. CDR3 in DNA: TGTGCCAGCAGCTCCGGACAGGGCTATGGCTACACCTTC.

The V and J genes are TRBV27 and TRBJ2-7; 8 positions match TRBD2. Germline CDR1 and CDR2: MNHEY and SMNVEV (reference sequence). The trim removed 5 bases at V and 2 bases at J, leaving 2 bases unmatched. The CDR3 extends over 13 amino acids. This CDR3 reads CASSTGGPYEQYF. CDR3 bases: TGTGCCAGCAGTACGGGGGGGCCCTACGAGCAGTACTTC.

This chain links TRBV28 with TRBJ1-1; no clear D gene. V was cut by 7 bases and J by 3 bases, with 21 bases left in between. Per germline, CDR1 MDHEN and CDR2 SYDVKM. The CDR3 spans 16 residues. CDR3 residues: CASKTDRSWWDTEAFF. The CDR3, as DNA: TGTGCCAGCAAGACTGACCGGTCTTGGTGGGACACTGAAGCTTTCTTT.

V gene TRBV21-1 combines with J gene TRBJ2-3; the table's D call of TRBD2 was not tested on the DNA. TRBV21-1 is given as a pseudogene. The CDR3 is 16 residues long. The CDR3 DNA follows: TGTGCCAGCAGATCACGGGGGGGGACTTACACAGATACGCAGTATTTT. Translating it yields CASRSRGGTYTDTQYF.

The chain recombines TRBV11-3 with TRBJ2-2; 8 bases line up with TRBD1. Germline values: CDR1 SGHNT, CDR2 YENEEA. CDR3 length: 15 residues. Trimming took 2 bases from V and 9 from J; bases not matched to a gene: 8. The CDR3 DNA sequence: TGTGCCAGCAGCTTAACTCACAGGGGGTCCAGGGAGCTGTTTTTT. It encodes CASSLTHRGSRELFF.

V usage is TRBV7-3 and J usage is TRBJ1-2; 8 positions agree with TRBD1. The CDR3 is made up of 13 amino acids. The germline CDR1 and CDR2 sequences are SGHTA and FQGTGA. The ends lost 5 bases at V and 6 bases at J; junction bases unmatched: 5. The CDR3 protein is CASSDTGGDGYTF. The CDR3 DNA sequence: TGTGCCAGCAGCGACACAGGGGGTGATGGCTACACCTTC.

The chain carries TRBV11-3 and TRBJ2-1; 9 nucleotides align to TRBD1. This CDR3 has 13 amino acids. From germline, CDR1 is SGHNT and CDR2 YENEEA. V lost 5 bases to trimming and J lost 7 bases; unmatched junction nucleotides: 3. This CDR3 reads CASSKGQGNEQFF. The DNA of the CDR3 is TGTGCCAGCAGCAAGGGACAGGGTAATGAGCAGTTCTTC.

The genes are TRBV15 and TRBJ2-7, with D hard to call. The germline CDR1 and CDR2 sequences are LNHNV and YYDKDF (reference sequence). The V gene lost 3 bases and the J gene lost 4 bases, with 4 bases spanning the gap. The CDR3 extends over 11 amino acids. In DNA, the CDR3 is TGTGCCACCAGCAGCCAATACGAGCAGTACTTC. It yields the protein CATSSQYEQYF. Supplemented by reference TRBV15 and TRBJ2-7, the full variable domain reads DAMVIQNPRYQVTQFGKPVTLSCSQTLNHNVMYWYQQKSSQAPKLLFHYYDKDFNNEADTPDNFQSRRPNTSFCFLDIRSPGLGDTAMYLCATSSQYEQYFGPGTRLTVT.

The chain has TRBV28 and TRBJ1-4; 7 positions agree with TRBD1. The trim removed 4 bases at V and 5 bases at J, leaving 7 bases unmatched. Germline loops: CDR1 MDHEN, CDR2 SYDVKM. CDR3 length equals 15 residues. The chain's CDR3 is CASSSRTGPNEKLFF. CDR3 nucleotides: TGTGCCAGCAGTTCCCGGACAGGCCCAAATGAAAAACTGTTTTTT.

This clone was found a few times. The rearrangement uses TRBV5-6 and TRBJ2-7, with a possible D match to TRBD1 (5 bases). The CDR3 spans 13 residues. V gave up 4 bases and J gave up 0 bases, with 8 bases separating them. Germline V gene data show CDR1 as SGHDT and CDR2 as YYEEEE. The chain's CDR3 is CASSPDTSYEQYF. Here the CDR3 DNA reads TGTGCCAGCAGCCCGGACACCTCCTACGAGCAGTACTTC.

The chain couples TRBV2 to TRBJ2-7; D remains unclear. Germline V gene data show CDR1 as SNHLY and CDR2 as FYNNEI. The V end lost 7 bases, the J end lost 2 bases, and 12 bases lay between the germline ends. The CDR3 is 13 residues long. The CDR3 coding sequence is TGTGCCAGCACGGAGCGAACTACCTACGAGCAGTACTTC. Translating gives CASTERTTYEQYF.

A few counts support this clone. V gene TRBV12-5 combines with J gene TRBJ1-6, with D possibly being TRBD1 (6 bases). Deletions cut 4 bases from V and 0 bases from J, with 13 bases between. The CDR3 length is 17 residues. Germline-derived CDR1 and CDR2 are LGHNT and FRNRAP. The CDR3 protein is CASGWHRASSYNSPLHF. DNA for the CDR3: TGTGCTAGTGGTTGGCACAGGGCGAGCTCCTATAATTCACCCCTCCACTTT.

CDR3 DNA: TGCGCCAGCAGCTTGGGTAGCGGGTGGACCTACAATGAGCAGTTCTTC. It is translated as CASSLGSGWTYNEQFF. The rearrangement joins TRBV5-1 to TRBJ2-1, with 7 bases fitting TRBD2. Germline loops: CDR1 SGHRS, CDR2 YFSETQ. The CDR3 spans 16 residues. V shed 0 bases and J 2 bases; nucleotides not matched to a gene: 5.

This clone was seen a few times. The chain is built from TRBV9 and TRBJ1-6; D gene unclear. CDR3 size: 15 residues. Trimming shortened V by 0 bases and J by 0 bases, and 4 bases separated the two germline ends. Looked up from germline, CDR1 is SGDLS and CDR2 is YYNGEE. For the CDR3, the DNA is TGTGCCAGCAGCGTAGCTAACTCCTATAATTCACCCCTCCACTTT. Residues: CASSVANSYNSPLHF.

The V call is TRBV18, the J call TRBJ1-2; possible D gene TRBD1, 5 bases. Germline lookup yields CDR1 KGHSH and CDR2 LQKENI. The V end was cut by 3 bases, the J end by 5 bases, with 16 bases between. This CDR3 contains 15 residues. CDR3 coding DNA: TGTGCCAGCTCACCGCAGGGATTTAGCATATATGGCTACACCTTC. This codes for CASSPQGFSIYGYTF.